The following is a TCR beta chain sequence with its context. The table came from immunoSEQ multiplex PCR; TCRdb's copy has only in-frame clones and leaves some out. The sample includes roughly 16,000 clones, approximately 93% of them seen just once. These data originate in a study of blood T cell repertoires in COVID-19. Study-level information: Material from acute and convalescent COVID-19 was sourced from the United States, Italy and Spain.

The CDR3 is 14 amino acids. Trimming stripped 4 bases from V and 3 bases from J, with 13 bases between. Germline V gene sequence: CDR1 SGDLS, CDR2 YYNGEE. V gene TRBV9 combines with J gene TRBJ1-2, with D possibly being TRBD1 (6 bases). Sequencing was performed on peripheral blood. This sequence was found in a human donor in a cohort sampled during active COVID-19. In nucleotides, the CDR3 is TGTGCCAGCAGCCCGGGACAATGGGACTATGGCTACACCTTC. Its protein product is CASSPGQWDYGYTF.